This T cell receptor beta chain was obtained from a study of CXCR3-negative and CXCR3-positive naive CD8 T cells (dated 2019 in TCRdb). Background for the entire study: In total, about 130 million TRB reads were obtained, or roughly 1.5 +/- 0.3 million reads per library. Diversity and physicochemical repertoire analyses covered around 10 donors pooled from two independent experiments. TRBV-TRBJ cluster analysis included naive subsets from about 5 donors and memory cells from 3 donors.

About this clonotype: The antigen it recognizes is unknown.

Study-wide findings and limitations: Compared with CXCR3-negative naive cells, CXCR3-positive naive cells had TRB CDR3s with higher hydrophobicity (lower Kidera factor 4), lower energy, and higher strength and volume indices. Within the same donor, TRBV-TRBJ usage looked similar between naive CXCR3-negative and CXCR3-positive cells, but memory cells had distinct patterns. Comparably high repertoire diversity was found in both naive subsets, whereas much lower repertoire diversity was found in memory CD8+ T cells. Because surface CD5, which is linked to self-reactivity in mice, was comparable between the naive subsets, TCR interaction strength was also inferred from the physicochemical properties of TRB CDR3s. CXCR3 expression partially decreased after cryopreservation, so most assays used freshly isolated PBMCs.

The CDR3 runs 13 amino acids, cysteine and phenylalanine included. No DNA is recorded. The germline V gene sets CDR1 to SQVTM and CDR2 to ANQGSEA. For every CD8+ T cell subset, 250,000 to 300,000 cells were flow-sorted straight into RLT lysis buffer, and each subset was sorted in triplicate. To exclude memory contaminants, naive CD8+ T cells were stringently defined as CD45RO-CCR7+CD27+CD95-. Peripheral blood mononuclear cells were isolated from buffy coats using standard density gradient centrifugation. A FACSAria III was used to flow-sort naive CXCR3-negative and CXCR3-positive CD8+ T cells. An RNeasy Mini Kit was used to extract total RNA from the sorted cells. TCRdb lists the instrument as NextSeq 550. The Human TCR Profiling Kit (MiLaboratory) was used to prepare UMI-labeled 5' RACE TRB cDNA libraries. The full amount of extracted RNA was used for cDNA synthesis, and the full amount of resulting cDNA was used for PCR amplification. Libraries were prepared in parallel with an identical number of PCR cycles. The authors' pipeline ran thus. MIGEC and MiXCR extracted about 50,000 +/- 10,000 unique UMI-labeled TRB cDNA molecules per library, requiring at least two reads per UMI. On average, each library contained approximately 40,000 +/- 10,000 functional in-frame TRB CDR3 nucleotide clonotypes without stop codons. After each sample was downsampled to 5000 UMI-labeled TRB molecules, VDJtools was used to calculate diversity metrics such as normalized Shannon-Wiener and Chao1. For the central five CDR3 residues, VDJtools calculated physicochemical properties weighted by clonotype size, namely interaction energy, strength, volume and Kidera factor 4. Following reprocessing of the reads by TCRdb, the data hold one row per CDR3 protein sequence and no DNA is available. These V and J calls are TCRdb output, not the study's own analysis. The sample table holds over 100,000 distinct CDR3 sequences. Approximately 0.29% of the sample lies in the top ten.

The chain couples TRBV29-1 to TRBJ2-7; TCRdb indicates TRBD1, and absent DNA this call remains unverified. This TCR came from a human donor in good health. Some clones in this sample may be carry-over from other donors' samples. The specimen sequenced was naive CXCR3- CD8+ T cells from blood. Taken with the paper, the label for cell subset or site translates to: CD45RO-CCR7+CD27+CD95- naive CD8+ T cells lacking CXCR3 (TNR3-). The CDR3 region: CSHTGEPYYEQYF.